Following are 14 T cell receptor beta chains from one sample sequenced in a study of cytomegalovirus exposure and HLA in healthy donors. PCR was performed using 60 Vbeta and 13 Jbeta primers. TCRdb's copy holds only in-frame clones and misses some; the assay was immunoSEQ multiplex PCR. This table has approximately 110,000 clones, over 60% appearing once. The specimen sequenced was PBMCs. Source of these receptors: a woman aged 18-30 years in good health and CMV-seropositive.

V gene TRBV30 combines with J gene TRBJ1-5; D remains unclear. The CDR3 spans 15 residues. V was pared by 1 base and J by 3 bases, with 13 bases between. Germline V gene sequence: CDR1 GTSNPN, CDR2 SVGIG (reference sequence). CDR3 sequence: CAWSEVGLFNQPQHF. The CDR3 bases are TGTGCCTGGAGTGAAGTAGGACTCTTCAATCAGCCCCAGCATTTT.

The table lists this clone with a few counts. The chain uses TRBV13 and TRBJ2-2, with 8 bases lining up with TRBD2. The CDR3 consists of 16 residues. V dropped 6 bases and J dropped 5; count of bases not matched to a gene: 11. CDR1 and CDR2 from the germline V gene are PRHDT and FYEKMQ (reference sequence). The CDR3 here is CASRQNVGGRTGELFF. In DNA form, the CDR3 reads TGTGCCAGCAGACAAAACGTGGGCGGGAGGACCGGGGAGCTGTTTTTT.

The chain carries TRBV5-1 and TRBJ2-5, with D perhaps TRBD1 (6 bases). Germline values: CDR1 SGHRS, CDR2 YFSETQ. Trimming stripped 0 bases from V and 5 bases from J, with 11 bases between. The CDR3 loop spans 14 amino acids. CDR3 DNA: TGCGCCAGCAGCTTGGATGGGACAATGGAGACCCAGTACTTC. Encoded protein: CASSLDGTMETQYF.

The chain employs TRBV18 and TRBJ2-7, with D perhaps matching TRBD2 (5 bases). Germline values: CDR1 KGHSH, CDR2 LQKENI. The CDR3 has 14 amino acids. Trimming removed 6 bases at V and 3 bases at J, with 15 bases between. CDR3 in amino acids: CASSGEEVLYEQYF. For the CDR3, the DNA is TGTGCCAGCTCGGGAGAAGAAGTTCTCTACGAGCAGTACTTC. The entire variable domain, with the rest obtained from reference TRBV18 and TRBJ2-7, is as follows: NAGVMQNPRHLVRRRGQEARLRCSPMKGHSHVYWYRQLPEEGLKFMVYLQKENIIDESGMPKERFSAEFPKEGPSILRIQQVVRGDSAAYFCASSGEEVLYEQYFGPGTRLTVT.

The rearrangement links TRBV6-5 to TRBJ2-1; D may be TRBD1 (6 bases). The germline V and J ends were trimmed by 6 bases and 4 bases, with 10 bases remaining between them. The CDR3 length is 13 residues. Germline CDR1 and CDR2: MNHEY and SVGAGI. CDR3 DNA sequence: TGTGCCAGCAGCCGGGACAAGTACAATGAGCAGTTCTTC. This translates into CASSRDKYNEQFF.

Comments on this clone: The same CDR3 also results from other DNA sequences found in this sample. The V call is TRBV9, the J call TRBJ1-5; 8 nucleotides agree with TRBD1. The junction had 4 bases not matched to a gene; V was cut back by 5 bases and J by 0 bases. This CDR3 contains 15 residues. The germline V gene has CDR1 SGDLS and CDR2 YYNGEE. The CDR3 DNA sequence: TGTGCCAGCAGTAGAACAGGGGGTAGCAATCAGCCCCAGCATTTT. Encoded protein: CASSRTGGSNQPQHF.

The chain links TRBV28 to TRBJ1-1; D remains ambiguous. The germline gives CDR1 MDHEN, CDR2 SYDVKM. Trimming removed 5 bases from V and 8 bases from J, with 21 bases in between. The CDR3 consists of 15 residues. The CDR3, as DNA: TGTGCCAGCAGTCCATCCGTGCTACAGTTCTGGGAAGCTTTCTTT. It specifies CASSPSVLQFWEAFF.

This rearrangement joins TRBV4-1 to TRBJ1-5, with D unresolved. Germline lookup yields CDR1 MGHRA and CDR2 YSYEKL. V was clipped by 4 bases and J by 7 bases, with 17 bases between them. The CDR3 totals 15 residues. CDR3 sequence reads: CASSPSVAPRQPQHF. As DNA, the CDR3 is TGCGCCAGCAGCCCTTCCGTGGCTCCGCGGCAGCCCCAGCATTTT.

The sample holds one count of this clone. CDR3 in DNA: TGCAGCGTCTTCAGGGGAACTAATGAAAAACTGTTTTTT. Translation: CSVFRGTNEKLFF. The chain combines TRBV29-1 with TRBJ1-4; D might be TRBD1 (6 bases). The CDR3 length is 13 residues. The V gene lost 6 bases and the J gene lost 1 base, with 9 bases spanning the gap. CDR1 and CDR2 (germline): SQVTM, ANQGSEA.

The chain's CDR3 is CASTRTSGVLDEQFF. The CDR3 DNA follows: TGTGCCAGCACCCGGACTAGCGGGGTCCTAGATGAGCAGTTCTTC. The V gene is TRBV18, the J gene TRBJ2-1, with 12 bases fitting TRBD2. This CDR3 has 15 residues. In germline, CDR1 is KGHSH, CDR2 LQKENI. Losses at the gene ends were 8 bases for V and 8 bases for J; bases not matched to a gene: 10.

Here the CDR3 reads CASSLWGQANTEAFF. Here the CDR3 DNA reads TGTGCCAGCAGCTTATGGGGACAGGCGAACACTGAAGCTTTCTTT. V is TRBV7-6 and J is TRBJ1-1, with TRBD1 matching 8 bases. The trim removed 2 bases at V and 1 base at J, leaving 3 bases unmatched. CDR1 and CDR2 from the germline V gene are SGHVS and FNYEAQ. This CDR3 contains 15 residues.

This clone was observed a handful of times. The genes are TRBV5-1 and TRBJ2-5; 7 nucleotides match TRBD2. V was clipped by 4 bases and J by 5 bases; unmatched bases: 8. Germline lookup yields CDR1 SGHRS and CDR2 YFSETQ. CDR3 length equals 14 residues. CDR3 residues: CASSRGQRGETQYF. In DNA, the CDR3 is TGCGCCAGCAGCCGCGGCCAGCGGGGCGAGACCCAGTACTTC.

J is TRBJ1-4 and V is TRBV5-4; tentatively, D is TRBD1 (5 bases). This CDR3 is 15 amino acids long. Trimming pared 6 bases from V and 10 bases from J, leaving 22 bases between. Looked up from germline, CDR1 is SGHNT and CDR2 is YYREEE (reference sequence). The CDR3 sequence: CASTSPQEPRGKLFF. The CDR3 nucleotides are TGTGCCAGCACCAGCCCACAGGAACCAAGGGGAAAACTGTTTTTT.

V gene TRBV15 combines with J gene TRBJ2-7, with D perhaps matching TRBD2 (6 bases). From germline, CDR1 is LNHNV and CDR2 YYDKDF (reference sequence). V lost 4 bases and J 4 bases, leaving 14 bases between the germline ends. The CDR3 contains 14 residues. The CDR3 bases are TGTGCCACCAGCAAGCGGGTCCTCAGGTACGAGCAGTACTTC. Amino acids: CATSKRVLRYEQYF.